These T cell receptor beta chains were read from a single sample in a study of blood T cell repertoires in COVID-19. The assay was immunoSEQ multiplex PCR, and TCRdb's table has in-frame clones only and misses some. The sample contains 150,000 to 200,000 clones, over 75% of which appear only once. Sequencing was done on a sample of peripheral blood. The receptor set was obtained from a woman aged 70-85 years with acute or convalescent COVID-19. Both conserved end residues are part of each CDR3. D genes are given only for firm matches. Clone size is stated in some rows and not others, as once, few, many or a class when expanded.

j_call d_call v_call clone_size cdr3_aa cdr3_nt
TRBJ2-3 - TRBV9 - CASSVAFGRGAADTQYF TGTGCCAGCAGCGTAGCCTTTGGCAGGGGGGCGGCAGATACGCAGTATTTT
TRBJ2-5 TRBD2 TRBV2 - CASSAFRGEGETQYF TGTGCCAGCAGTGCTTTCCGGGGGGAAGGAGAGACCCAGTACTTC
TRBJ1-6 TRBD1 TRBV27 - CASRGQGRGSPLHF TGTGCCAGCAGAGGACAGGGTAGAGGTTCACCCCTCCACTTT
TRBJ1-2 TRBD1 TRBV6-5 - CASSYEQGFPYTF TGTGCCAGCAGTTACGAACAGGGGTTTCCCTACACCTTC
TRBJ2-1 - TRBV19 - CASTRTDSNEQFF TGTGCCAGTACCAGGACAGACAGCAATGAGCAGTTCTTC
TRBJ2-2 - TRBV19 - CASSEASRNTGELFF TGTGCCAGTAGTGAGGCGTCTCGAAACACCGGGGAGCTGTTTTTT
TRBJ2-1 TRBD2 TRBV5-1 - CASSGRLAENNEQFF TGCGCCAGCAGCGGTAGACTAGCGGAAAACAATGAGCAGTTCTTC
TRBJ1-6 - TRBV2 many CASRVGAGDNSPLHF TGTGCCAGCAGGGTTGGGGCAGGGGATAATTCACCCCTCCACTTT
TRBJ2-3 TRBD2 TRBV7-9 once CASSLGTSGTDTQYF TGTGCCAGCAGCTTAGGGACTAGCGGGACAGATACGCAGTATTTT
TRBJ2-1 TRBD1 TRBV2 - CASRGDRGTYNEQFF TGTGCCAGCAGGGGGGACAGGGGGACCTACAATGAGCAGTTCTTC
TRBJ1-5 - TRBV9 few CASSVDLRGQPQHF TGTGCCAGCAGCGTAGATCTTCGGGGTCAGCCCCAGCATTTT
TRBJ2-3 - TRBV29-1 once CSTGGGSSTDTQYF TGCAGCACAGGTGGCGGCTCTAGCACAGATACGCAGTATTTT
TRBJ2-1 - TRBV29-1 few CSVDRTLNNEQFF TGCAGCGTGGACCGGACTTTGAACAATGAGCAGTTCTTC
TRBJ1-5 - TRBV12-3/TRBV12-4 - CASSFGENQPQHF TGTGCCAGCAGTTTCGGAGAAAATCAGCCCCAGCATTTT
TRBJ2-7 - TRBV2 few CASSDHTEQYF TGTGCCAGCAGTGATCACACGGAGCAGTACTTC
TRBJ1-2 TRBD1 TRBV27 - CASSPGQGGGYTF TGTGCCAGCAGTCCCGGACAGGGAGGGGGCTACACCTTC
TRBJ1-2 TRBD1 TRBV7-9 - CASSLHSTGLYGYTF TGTGCCAGCAGCTTACATTCGACAGGGCTATATGGCTACACCTTC
TRBJ1-1 - TRBV5-1 - CASSFETVTEAFF TGCGCCAGCAGCTTCGAGACAGTCACTGAAGCTTTCTTT
TRBJ2-1 TRBD2 TRBV11-3 once CASSPSVSGRVVEQFF TGTGCCAGCAGCCCGTCAGTTAGCGGGAGGGTTGTTGAGCAGTTCTTC
TRBJ1-2 TRBD1 TRBV10-1 - CASSPGTVNYGYTF TGCGCCAGCAGCCCAGGGACAGTTAACTATGGCTACACCTTC
TRBJ1-5 TRBD1 TRBV7-8 few CASSLASGGRQPQHF TGTGCCAGCAGCTTAGCGTCAGGGGGACGGCAGCCCCAGCATTTT
TRBJ2-5 TRBD2 TRBV24-1 - CATSDSLAGGLETQYF TGTGCCACCAGTGATTCCTTAGCGGGAGGGTTAGAGACCCAGTACTTC
TRBJ1-2 TRBD1 TRBV5-5 - CASSLGPTDRGSNGYTF TGTGCCAGCAGCTTGGGACCAACGGACAGGGGAAGTAATGGCTACACCTTC
TRBJ1-5 - TRBV19 - CASSIQGSINQPQHF TGTGCCAGTAGTATTCAGGGGTCGATCAATCAGCCCCAGCATTTT
TRBJ1-6 - TRBV6-5 - CATSNGRGNSPLHF TGTGCCACCTCAAATGGTAGGGGTAATTCACCCCTCCACTTT
TRBJ1-6 TRBD1 TRBV10-3 few CAISSTGGGGGNSPLHF TGTGCCATCAGTTCAACAGGGGGCGGTGGAGGAAATTCACCCCTCCACTTT
TRBJ2-7 TRBD1 TRBV2 - CASWGTGSSYEQYF TGTGCCAGCTGGGGGACAGGGAGCTCCTACGAGCAGTACTTC
TRBJ2-2 - TRBV19 once CASNLNTGELFF TGTGCCAGTAATCTCAACACCGGGGAGCTGTTTTTT
TRBJ1-1 TRBD1 TRBV19 - CASSRRNRGNTEAFF TGTGCCAGTAGTAGACGTAACAGGGGTAATACTGAAGCTTTCTTT
TRBJ1-1 - TRBV19 - CASSTTVNTEAFF TGTGCCAGTAGTACGACAGTCAACACTGAAGCTTTCTTT
TRBJ2-7 - TRBV6-2/TRBV6-3 once CASSLVGSEQYF TGTGCCAGCAGTCTCGTGGGGAGCGAGCAGTACTTC
TRBJ1-2 - TRBV12-3/TRBV12-4 - CASSLTRNGYTF TGTGCCAGCAGTTTAACTAGGAATGGCTACACCTTC
TRBJ1-6 - TRBV5-4 - CASSLSHVRSPIAPLHF TGTGCCAGCAGCTTGAGCCATGTTCGTTCGCCGATAGCACCCCTCCACTTT
TRBJ2-5 - TRBV7-9 - CASSLAAGETQYF TGTGCCAGCAGCTTAGCCGCGGGGGAGACCCAGTACTTC
TRBJ2-6 - TRBV5-5 - CASSLTGSPGANVLTF TGTGCCAGCAGTTTAACAGGGTCTCCTGGGGCCAACGTCCTGACTTTC
TRBJ2-4 TRBD1 TRBV2 - CASSAGTGGIIQYF TGTGCCAGCAGTGCGGGGACAGGGGGTATCATTCAGTACTTC
TRBJ2-1 - TRBV7-2 few CASSLMGASYYNEQFF TGTGCCAGCAGCTTAATGGGGGCTTCTTACTACAATGAGCAGTTCTTC
TRBJ1-6 - TRBV18 - CASSPTGADNSPLHF TGTGCCAGCTCACCAACCGGTGCGGATAATTCACCCCTCCACTTT
TRBJ1-6 - TRBV12-3/TRBV12-4 - CASSRQAGTPLHF TGTGCCAGCAGTCGACAGGCCGGAACACCCCTCCACTTT
TRBJ2-1 TRBD2 TRBV2 - CASSDSFAGGLGNEQFF TGTGCCAGCAGTGACTCCTTCGCGGGAGGGCTCGGGAATGAGCAGTTCTTC
TRBJ2-7 TRBD2 TRBV27 - CASRLAGGFGEQYF TGTGCCAGCAGGCTAGCGGGAGGGTTTGGAGAGCAGTACTTC
TRBJ2-2 - TRBV12-3/TRBV12-4 - CASRESGELFF TGTGCCAGCAGAGAGTCCGGGGAGCTGTTTTTT
TRBJ2-2 - TRBV3-1/TRBV3-2 - CASSLPGVARKTGELFF TGTGCCAGCAGCCTCCCGGGGGTAGCTCGAAAGACCGGGGAGCTGTTTTTT
TRBJ2-7 - TRBV6-5 - CASSYSPVQGEGEQYF TGTGCCAGCAGTTACTCCCCGGTACAGGGAGAGGGCGAGCAGTACTTC
TRBJ1-3 - TRBV6-5 - CASSPRQSGNTIYF TGTGCCAGCAGTCCTCGACAATCTGGAAACACCATATATTTT
TRBJ1-2 TRBD1 TRBV19 - CASKVTGGKYTF TGTGCCAGTAAAGTGACAGGGGGTAAATACACCTTC
TRBJ1-1 - TRBV2 - CASSEGLTANTEAFF TGTGCCAGCAGTGAGGGTTTGACTGCGAACACTGAAGCTTTCTTT
TRBJ1-2 - TRBV14 - CASSPSIQRGYTF TGTGCCAGCAGCCCCTCGATCCAGCGGGGCTACACCTTC
TRBJ2-3 - TRBV4-2 - CASSFRTIVSTDTQYF TGTGCCAGCAGCTTTCGGACTATCGTAAGCACAGATACGCAGTATTTT
TRBJ1-2 TRBD1 TRBV5-8 - CASSLEGQGYMGYTF TGTGCCAGCAGCTTGGAGGGACAGGGGTATATGGGCTACACCTTC
TRBJ1-1 - TRBV6-5 - CASSSQGNTEAFF TGTGCCAGCAGTTCACAGGGGAACACTGAAGCTTTCTTT
TRBJ2-2 TRBD1 TRBV5-1 once CASSLRGTGESGELFF TGCGCCAGCAGCTTGCGAGGGACAGGGGAGTCCGGGGAGCTGTTTTTT
TRBJ2-1 TRBD2 TRBV3-1/TRBV3-2 - CASSANSFSGNEFF TGTGCCAGCAGCGCAAATTCGTTTAGCGGGAATGAGTTCTTC
TRBJ1-1 TRBD1 TRBV28 - CASSFGSGGLTAEAFF TGTGCCAGCAGTTTCGGGTCAGGGGGTCTGACCGCTGAAGCTTTCTTT
TRBJ2-2 - TRBV7-3 - CASSLGSGNTGELFF TGTGCCAGCAGCCTCGGGTCCGGAAACACCGGGGAGCTGTTTTTT